These 11 T cell receptor beta chains originate from one sample sequenced in a study of shared clonotypes between healthy human individuals. TCRdb's copy holds only in-frame clones and misses some; the assay was immunoSEQ multiplex PCR. The table records roughly 2.6 million clones, around 90% of them present only once. Sequenced material: naive CD4+ T cells sorted from blood. As for subset: CD45RA+ positively selected. Receptors originate from a man younger than 35 in good health.

This chain uses TRBV7-9 with TRBJ2-1, with 7 nucleotides matching TRBD2. The CDR3 covers 16 residues. Losses at the gene ends were 3 bases for V and 7 bases for J; bases not matched to a gene: 12. Germline assignment: CDR1 SEHNR and CDR2 FQNEAQ (reference sequence). As DNA, the CDR3 is TGTGCCAGCAGCTTGGTTATGGCGGGAGCCCCTAATGAGCAGTTCTTC. It specifies CASSLVMAGAPNEQFF.

The chain carries TRBV28 and TRBJ2-7; D perhaps matches TRBD2 (8 bases). Trimming left V 5 bases short and J 3 bases short, with 17 bases between. This CDR3 comprises 15 residues. CDR1 is MDHEN and CDR2 is SYDVKM in the germline V gene. The CDR3, as DNA: TGTGCCAGCAGTAGCCCCGGGGGGGACAGCTACGAGCAGTACTTC. It yields the protein CASSSPGGDSYEQYF. The full variable domain, its missing parts supplied by reference TRBV28 and TRBJ2-7, is DVKVTQSSRYLVKRTGEKVFLECVQDMDHENMFWYRQDPGLGLRLIYFSYDVKMKEKGDIPEGYSVSREKKERFSLILESASTNQTSMYLCASSSPGGDSYEQYFGPGTRLTVT.

This chain connects TRBV30 to TRBJ2-6; D assignment may be TRBD1 or TRBD2 (5 bases each). V dropped 0 bases and J dropped 4 bases, with 19 bases sitting between them. The CDR3 extends over 18 amino acids. Germline lookup yields CDR1 GTSNPN and CDR2 SVGIG (reference sequence). CDR3 bases: TGTGCCTGGAGTGTGATAAGAGGGACGCATTTGGGGGCCAACGTCCTGACTTTC. Translation gives CAWSVIRGTHLGANVLTF.

The chain has TRBV2 and TRBJ2-2, with 12 positions matching TRBD2. The CDR3 runs 14 residues. V shed 7 bases and J 7 bases; nucleotides not matched to a gene: 4. Germline lookup yields CDR1 SNHLY and CDR2 FYNNEI. The CDR3 sequence is CASKTSGSSGELFF. Here the CDR3 DNA reads TGTGCCAGCAAGACTAGCGGGAGTAGCGGGGAGCTGTTTTTT.

In this sample, this clone turned up once. This rearrangement joins TRBV18 to TRBJ1-5; maybe TRBD1 (6 bases). V lost 3 bases to trimming and J lost 4 bases, with 13 bases between them. From germline, CDR1 is KGHSH and CDR2 LQKENI. The CDR3 has 15 amino acids. CDR3 sequence: CASSPSGGENQPQHF. The CDR3 nucleotides are TGTGCCAGCTCACCGTCGGGGGGCGAGAATCAGCCCCAGCATTTT.

V gene TRBV5-6 combines with J gene TRBJ2-5, with TRBD1 matching over 7 bases. Germline V CDR1 and CDR2: SGHDT, YYEEEE. The CDR3 runs to 14 residues. Trimming removed 4 bases from V and 2 bases from J; junction bases left unmatched: 5. The CDR3 protein is CASSTGQPQETQYF. CDR3 DNA: TGTGCCAGCAGCACGGGACAGCCACAAGAGACCCAGTACTTC.

The V call is TRBV7-9, the J call TRBJ2-7; D is possibly TRBD1 (5 bases). V lost 3 bases, J lost 4 bases, and 13 bases lay in between. The germline CDR1 and CDR2 sequences are SEHNR and FQNEAQ (reference sequence). The CDR3 is 14 amino acids. The CDR3 region has the DNA TGTGCCAGCAGCTTTGGCGCAGGGAATTACGAGCAGTACTTC. Protein sequence: CASSFGAGNYEQYF.

The V gene is TRBV6-6, the J gene TRBJ2-5; 7 positions agree with TRBD1. Per the germline V gene, CDR1 is MNHNY and CDR2 is SVGAGI (reference sequence). The CDR3 sequence is 14 residues long. The ends lost 8 bases at V and 5 bases at J; junction bases unmatched: 11. This CDR3 is CASHQTGVYETQYF. The CDR3 nucleotides are TGTGCCAGCCATCAAACAGGGGTTTACGAGACCCAGTACTTC.

The chain joins TRBV27 to TRBJ1-6; TRBD1 is a possible D gene (5 bases). CDR1 MNHEY and CDR2 SMNVEV come from the germline V gene (reference sequence). The CDR3 has 15 residues. V was clipped by 5 bases and J by 6 bases, with 14 bases between them. For the CDR3, the DNA is TGTGCCAGCAGTACCCTGGGGGGAAGTAATTCACCCCTCCACTTT. It codes for CASSTLGGSNSPLHF.

The chain combines TRBV28 with TRBJ2-7; 8 positions match TRBD2. CDR3 length: 13 amino acids. From germline, CDR1 is MDHEN and CDR2 SYDVKM. The ends lost 6 bases at V and 6 bases at J; junction bases unmatched: 7. The CDR3 loop reads CASSPGGGFEQYF. The DNA of the CDR3 is TGTGCCAGCAGCCCCGGGGGGGGGTTCGAGCAGTACTTC.

The CDR3 DNA reads as TGTGCCAGCAGCCTTACTGGGGATTGGAACACTGAAGCTTTCTTT. This gives the protein CASSLTGDWNTEAFF. V gene TRBV9 combines with J gene TRBJ1-1; no definite D call. In germline, CDR1 is SGDLS, CDR2 YYNGEE. The length of the CDR3 is 15 residues. The V and J ends lost 4 bases and 1 base respectively, with 14 bases between them.